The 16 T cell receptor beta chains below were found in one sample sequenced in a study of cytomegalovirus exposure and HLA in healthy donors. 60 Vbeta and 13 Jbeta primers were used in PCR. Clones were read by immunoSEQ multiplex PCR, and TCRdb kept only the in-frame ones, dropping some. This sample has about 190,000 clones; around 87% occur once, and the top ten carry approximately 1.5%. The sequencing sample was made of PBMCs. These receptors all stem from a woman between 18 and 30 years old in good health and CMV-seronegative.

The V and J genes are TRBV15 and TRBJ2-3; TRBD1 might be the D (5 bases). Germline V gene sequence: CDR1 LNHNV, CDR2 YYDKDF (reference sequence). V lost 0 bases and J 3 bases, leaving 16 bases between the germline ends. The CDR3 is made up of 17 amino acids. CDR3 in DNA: TGTGCCACCAGCAGAGAGGGGCCGTCCTGGGGTACAGATACGCAGTATTTT. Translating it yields CATSREGPSWGTDTQYF.

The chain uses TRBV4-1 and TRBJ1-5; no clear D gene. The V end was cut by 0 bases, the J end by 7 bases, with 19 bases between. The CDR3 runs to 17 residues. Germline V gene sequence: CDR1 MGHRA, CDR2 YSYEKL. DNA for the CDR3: TGCGCCAGCAGCCAAGATGAACTCCTATGGACGGGACAGCCCCAGCATTTT. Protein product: CASSQDELLWTGQPQHF.

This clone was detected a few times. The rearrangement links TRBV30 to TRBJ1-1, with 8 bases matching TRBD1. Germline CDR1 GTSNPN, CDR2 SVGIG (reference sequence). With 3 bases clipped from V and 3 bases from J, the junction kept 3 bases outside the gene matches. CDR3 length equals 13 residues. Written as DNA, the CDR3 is TGTGCCTGGAGCGGACAGGGAGACACTGAAGCTTTCTTT. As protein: CAWSGQGDTEAFF. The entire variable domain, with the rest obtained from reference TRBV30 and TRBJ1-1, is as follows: SQTIHQWPATLVQPVGSPLSLECTVEGTSNPNLYWYRQAAGRGLQLLFYSVGIGQISSEVPQNLSASRPQDRQFILSSKKLLLSDSGFYLCAWSGQGDTEAFFGQGTRLTVV.

The CDR3 DNA follows: TGTGCCAGTAGTTCCGCCGGGACTAGCGGGGCAGAGACCCAGTACTTC. It yields the protein CASSSAGTSGAETQYF. The chain recombines TRBV19 with TRBJ2-5, with 13 bases lining up with TRBD2. CDR1 LNHDA and CDR2 SQIVND come from the germline V gene (reference sequence). V trimming: 5 bases; J trimming: 4 bases; junction bases outside the gene matches: 7. This CDR3 spans 16 amino acids.

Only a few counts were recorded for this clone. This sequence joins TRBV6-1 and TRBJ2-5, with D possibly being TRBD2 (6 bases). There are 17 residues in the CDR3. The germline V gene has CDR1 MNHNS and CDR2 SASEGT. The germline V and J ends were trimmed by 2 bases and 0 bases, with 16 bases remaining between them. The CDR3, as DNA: TGTGCCAGCAGTGAATGGGCTGGAGGGGTGTACCAAGAGACCCAGTACTTC. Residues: CASSEWAGGVYQETQYF.

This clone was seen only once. DNA for the CDR3: TGCGCCAGCAGCCAAGCGGGAGATGAGGAGACCCAGTACTTC. Encoded protein: CASSQAGDEETQYF. V is TRBV4-3 and J is TRBJ2-5; tentatively, D is TRBD2 (6 bases). Germline V gene sequence: CDR1 LGHNA, CDR2 YSLEER. Deletions cut 1 base from V and 5 bases from J, with 11 bases between. The CDR3 is 14 amino acids.

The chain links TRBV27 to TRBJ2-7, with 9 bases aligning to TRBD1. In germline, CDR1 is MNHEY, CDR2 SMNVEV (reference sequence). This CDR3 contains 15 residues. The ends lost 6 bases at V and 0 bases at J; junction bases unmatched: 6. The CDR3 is CASRDDRGGSYEQYF. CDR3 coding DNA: TGTGCCAGCAGGGATGACAGGGGGGGCTCCTACGAGCAGTACTTC.

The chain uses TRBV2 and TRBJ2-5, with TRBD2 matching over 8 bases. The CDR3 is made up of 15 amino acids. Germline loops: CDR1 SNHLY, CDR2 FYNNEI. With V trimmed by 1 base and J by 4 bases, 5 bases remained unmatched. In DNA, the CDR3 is TGTGCCAGCAGTGAAGTCGGGGGGGCGGGAGAGACCCAGTACTTC. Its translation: CASSEVGGAGETQYF.

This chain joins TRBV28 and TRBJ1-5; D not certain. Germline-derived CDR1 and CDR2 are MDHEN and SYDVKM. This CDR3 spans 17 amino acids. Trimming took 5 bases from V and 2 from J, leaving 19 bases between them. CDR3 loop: CASSPTEVYRGNQPQHF. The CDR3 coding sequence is TGTGCCAGCAGTCCCACCGAGGTTTATCGGGGCAATCAGCCCCAGCATTTT.

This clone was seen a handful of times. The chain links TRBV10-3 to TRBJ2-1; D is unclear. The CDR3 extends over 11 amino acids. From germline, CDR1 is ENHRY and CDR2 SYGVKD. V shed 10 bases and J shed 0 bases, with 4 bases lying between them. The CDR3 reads CASNSYNEQFF. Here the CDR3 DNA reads TGTGCCAGTAACTCCTACAATGAGCAGTTCTTC.

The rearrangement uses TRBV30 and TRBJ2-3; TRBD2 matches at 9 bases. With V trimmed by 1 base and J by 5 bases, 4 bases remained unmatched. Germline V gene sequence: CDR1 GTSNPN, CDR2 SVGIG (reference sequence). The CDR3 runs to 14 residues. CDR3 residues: CAWSGSGGIDTQYF. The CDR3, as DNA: TGTGCCTGGAGTGGCAGCGGGGGGATAGATACGCAGTATTTT.

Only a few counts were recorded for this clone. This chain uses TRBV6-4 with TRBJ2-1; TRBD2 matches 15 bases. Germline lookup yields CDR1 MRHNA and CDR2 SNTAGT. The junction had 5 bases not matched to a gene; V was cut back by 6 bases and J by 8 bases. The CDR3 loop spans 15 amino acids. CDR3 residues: CASRGTSGGSDEQFF. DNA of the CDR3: TGTGCCAGCAGGGGGACTAGCGGGGGGAGCGATGAGCAGTTCTTC.

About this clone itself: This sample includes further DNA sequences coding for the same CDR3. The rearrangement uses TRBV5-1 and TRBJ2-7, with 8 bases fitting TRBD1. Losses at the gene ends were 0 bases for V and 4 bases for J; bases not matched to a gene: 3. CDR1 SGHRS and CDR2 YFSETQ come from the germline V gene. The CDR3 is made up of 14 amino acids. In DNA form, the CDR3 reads TGCGCCAGCAGCTTGGGGGACAGGACGTACGAGCAGTACTTC. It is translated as CASSLGDRTYEQYF.

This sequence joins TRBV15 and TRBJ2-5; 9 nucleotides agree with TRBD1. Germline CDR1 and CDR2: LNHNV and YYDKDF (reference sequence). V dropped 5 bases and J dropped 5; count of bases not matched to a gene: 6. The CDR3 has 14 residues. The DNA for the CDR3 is TGTGCCACCAGCCGGGACAGGGTCGAGGAGACCCAGTACTTC. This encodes CATSRDRVEETQYF.

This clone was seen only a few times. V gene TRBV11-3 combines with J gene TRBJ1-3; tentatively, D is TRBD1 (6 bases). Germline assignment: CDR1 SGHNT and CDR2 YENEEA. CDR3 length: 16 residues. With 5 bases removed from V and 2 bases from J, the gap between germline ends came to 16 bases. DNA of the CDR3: TGTGCCAGCAGCCAGATGCAGGGGTCACCTGGAAACACCATATATTTT. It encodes CASSQMQGSPGNTIYF.

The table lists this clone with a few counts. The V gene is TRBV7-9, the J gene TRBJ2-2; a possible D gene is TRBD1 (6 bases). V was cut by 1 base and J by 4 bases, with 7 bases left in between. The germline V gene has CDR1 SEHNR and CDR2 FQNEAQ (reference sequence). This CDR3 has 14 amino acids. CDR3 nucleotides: TGTGCCAGCAGCTTAGGGACAGCCACCGGGGAGCTGTTTTTT. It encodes CASSLGTATGELFF.